Listed below are T cell receptor beta chains from one sample, sequenced in a study of blood T cell repertoires in COVID-19. Using immunoSEQ multiplex PCR, the repertoire was profiled, and TCRdb retains in-frame clones only, with some absent. This sample carries approximately 60,000 clones, almost 85% of them seen once, and the ten largest clones take 18%. The material sequenced was peripheral blood. The receptors come from a human donor in a cohort sampled during active COVID-19. CDR3s include the opening cysteine and the closing phenylalanine or tryptophan.

v_call cdr3_length cdr3_aa
TRBV4-3 15 CASSQDHGTGYEQYF
TRBV12-3/TRBV12-4 13 CASSLAGVDTQYF
TRBV27 15 CASSPIARGFSEAFF
TRBV6-4 15 CASSDYAGDYNEQFF
TRBV4-3 16 CASSQEPRQGAWGYTF
TRBV5-1 14 CASSLGTTSDTQYF
TRBV7-2 13 CASNLGGRETQYF
TRBV3-1/TRBV3-2 15 CASSHPGNSYNEQFF
TRBV7-9 15 CASSLDRVLNTEAFF
TRBV24-1 14 CATSDSRGLGKLFF
TRBV7-2 15 CASSLGWGEGEKLFF
TRBV10-1 15 CASSEWEGSTDTQYF
TRBV9 15 CASRKTGGLYQPQHF
TRBV7-9 17 CASSSRTGPSRNYGYTF
TRBV5-5 14 CASSWDRGNYGYTF
TRBV20-1 15 CSASSPWTGTVEAFF
TRBV19 15 CASSTPRDRVYEQYF
TRBV30 16 CAWDRGWTAGTDTQYF
TRBV30 16 CAWSVRGLAGGETQYF
TRBV4-3 15 CASSQAGGYQETQYF
TRBV2 15 CASREGTGGTDTQYF
TRBV10-2 17 CASSDWGGAETAYEQYF
TRBV5-1 17 CASSRGLAGTSTDTQYF
TRBV7-8 16 CASSLLAGGPGDEQFF
TRBV6-5 11 CASRGQETQYF
TRBV4-3 15 CASSQGSGGGTEAFF
TRBV6-2/TRBV6-3 13 CASSYTGGTEAFF
TRBV3-1/TRBV3-2 17 CASSQGGGPLGDSPLHF
TRBV18 15 CASSPRGGADNEQFF
TRBV20-1 15 CSASPKSRKRDGYTF
TRBV19 15 CASSLDRADTGELFF
TRBV25-1 14 CASSYTGGADTQYF
TRBV12-3/TRBV12-4 10 CASIGNTIYF
TRBV20-1 14 CSASGAATNEKLFF
TRBV6-5 14 CASSSGQGSTEAFF
TRBV2 14 CASEGQSGANVLTF
TRBV19 16 CASSIWGQKTYNEQFF
TRBV3-1/TRBV3-2 15 CASSPRGGWGETQYF
TRBV6-5 14 CASSYSARTDTQYF
TRBV3-1/TRBV3-2 14 CASSQEGHNQPQHF
TRBV5-1 15 CASSPRTGWQETQYF
TRBV5-6 15 CASIYSGALDTEAFF
TRBV19 21 CASSIQPGLAGGPVAQDTQYF
TRBV7-9 15 CASSRGQGLGYGYTF
TRBV2 13 CATRQESNQPQHF
TRBV2 13 CASRETGEMKAFF
TRBV6-2/TRBV6-3 18 CASSFKTSGGRNQETQYF
TRBV7-2 12 CASSSQGAQAFF
TRBV24-1 16 CATSDRTGGIYNEQFF
TRBV10-1 14 CASSFGGARNEQYF
TRBV28 13 CASNHPSGYGYTF
TRBV7-2 15 CASSLVVAGQETQYF
TRBV30 15 CAWRDWDRGISPLHF
TRBV6-4 14 CASSPGTGQDTQYF
TRBV4-2 15 CASSQSAGTGETQYF
TRBV5-8 17 CASSFRQDPQYNSPLHF
TRBV5-1 15 CASSLANIFRSGYTF
TRBV5-1 17 CASSLRDRLYSNQPQHF
TRBV12-5 13 CASGSSGQETQYF
TRBV12-3/TRBV12-4 10 CASSGSEQFF